The clone carrying this T cell receptor beta chain was detected many times. Its target is unknown. This sample was included in a study of CD8+CD57+ T cells in acquired aplastic anemia. Study outcomes and limitations: Around 30 sequences, all CD8+ CDR3, were shared between patients and controls.

According to the study, genomic DNA was the template for TCR beta VDJ and CDR3 profiling. TCRdb ran MiXCR on the reads and lists one entry per CDR3 protein. The table includes hundreds of thousands of distinct CDR3 sequences, approximately 45% detected once. Trimming left V 5 bases short and J 6 bases short, with 23 bases between. Germline CDR1 and CDR2: DFQATT and SNEGSKA (reference sequence). The CDR3 extends over 16 amino acids. Patients chosen for sequencing had CD8+CD57+ cells that had expanded, as shown by flow cytometry. At blood sampling, none of the patients had yet received therapy. This receptor was identified in a human donor with aplastic anemia. The sequenced sample was sorted CD4+, CD8+, or CD8+CD57+ T cells (not recorded which) from PBMCs. The chain couples TRBV20-1 to TRBJ2-1, with D maybe TRBD2 (6 bases). DNA of the CDR3: TGCAGTGCTGAATTCCCCGCGGTAGCGGTTAGCAATGAGCAGTTCTTC. This codes for CSAEFPAVAVSNEQFF.